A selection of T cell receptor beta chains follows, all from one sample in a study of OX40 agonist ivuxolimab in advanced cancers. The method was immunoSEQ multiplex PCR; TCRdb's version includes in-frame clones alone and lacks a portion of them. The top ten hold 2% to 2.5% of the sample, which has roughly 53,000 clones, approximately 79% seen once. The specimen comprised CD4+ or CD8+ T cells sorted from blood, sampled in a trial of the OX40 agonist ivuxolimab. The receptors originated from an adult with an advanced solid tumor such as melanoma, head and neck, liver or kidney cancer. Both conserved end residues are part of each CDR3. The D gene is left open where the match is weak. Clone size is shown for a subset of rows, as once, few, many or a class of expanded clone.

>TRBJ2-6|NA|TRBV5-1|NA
TGCGCCAGCAGAGTCTCCGGGGACCTGGGGTCTGGGGCCAACGTCCTGACTTTC
CASRVSGDLGSGANVLTF
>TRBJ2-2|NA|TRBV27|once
TGTGCCAGCAGTTTCGGAGGGGGCACCGGGGAGCTGTTTTTT
CASSFGGGTGELFF
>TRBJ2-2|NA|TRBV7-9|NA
TGTGCCAGCAGCATTCTTGTCGGAACCGGGGAGCTGTTTTTT
CASSILVGTGELFF
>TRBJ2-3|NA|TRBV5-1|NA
TGCGCCAGCAGCCCCGGGCCCCGAATAGATACGCAGTATTTT
CASSPGPRIDTQYF
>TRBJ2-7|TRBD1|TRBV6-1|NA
TGTGCCAGCAGAGGGACAGGACAGTTCTCCTACGAGCAGTACTTC
CASRGTGQFSYEQYF
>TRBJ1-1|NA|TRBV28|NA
TGTGCCAGCAGCCTACCGTCGGCTGGGGATGCTTTCTTT
CASSLPSAGDAFF
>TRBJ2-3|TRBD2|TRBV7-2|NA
TGTGCCAGCAGTTCTAGCGGGAGGACAGATACGCAGTATTTT
CASSSSGRTDTQYF
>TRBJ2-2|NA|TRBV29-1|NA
TGCAGCGTTGTATGGACCTCCGGGGAGCTGTTTTTT
CSVVWTSGELFF
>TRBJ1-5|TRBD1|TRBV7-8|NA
TGTGCCAGCAGCTTAGAAGCCAGGGGGTATGGTCAGCCCCAGCATTTT
CASSLEARGYGQPQHF
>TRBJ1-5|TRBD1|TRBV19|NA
TGTGCCAGTAGAAAGACAGGGAGTAACAATCAGCCCCAGCATTTT
CASRKTGSNNQPQHF
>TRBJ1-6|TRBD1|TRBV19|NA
TGTGCCAGTAGGAACCCGGGACAGGGGGGCAGTAATTCACCCCTCCACTTT
CASRNPGQGGSNSPLHF
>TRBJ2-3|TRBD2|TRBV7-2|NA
TGTGCCAGCAGCTTAAGGGGACTAGCGGGGATGAGCACAGATACGCAGTATTTT
CASSLRGLAGMSTDTQYF
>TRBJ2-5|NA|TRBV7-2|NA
TGTGCCAGCAGTTGGGCCCAAGGGGAGACCCAGTACTTC
CASSWAQGETQYF
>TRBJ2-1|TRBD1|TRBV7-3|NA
TGTGCCAGACAAAGTACAGGGGGATACGAGCAGTTCTTC
CARQSTGGYEQFF
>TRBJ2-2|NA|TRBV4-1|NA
TGCGCCAGCAGCCAAGATTACGCAGACGGGGAGCTGTTTTTT
CASSQDYADGELFF
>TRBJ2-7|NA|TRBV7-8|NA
TGTGCCAGCAGCTTCGCAACGGGCTACGAGCAGTACTTC
CASSFATGYEQYF
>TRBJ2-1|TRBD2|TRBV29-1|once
TGCAGCGTTGATACTAGCGGGAGAGGTGAGCAGTTCTTC
CSVDTSGRGEQFF
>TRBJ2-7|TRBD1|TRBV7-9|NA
TGTGCCAGCAGCTCACGTAGAACAGGGGAAGGGCGCGAGCAGTACTTC
CASSSRRTGEGREQYF
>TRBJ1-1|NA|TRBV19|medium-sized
TGTGCCAGTAGCTTAGGGACCTCAGCTTTCTTT
CASSLGTSAFF
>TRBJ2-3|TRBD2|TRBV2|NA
TGTGCCAGCAGTGAGGAAGCGGGGGGCCCCACAGATACGCAGTATTTT
CASSEEAGGPTDTQYF
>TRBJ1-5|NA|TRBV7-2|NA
TGTGCCAGCAGCTTCCAGGGCCGCAATCAGCCCCAGCATTTT
CASSFQGRNQPQHF
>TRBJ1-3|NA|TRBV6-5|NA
TGTGCCAGCAGTGCTGAGGGCATATCTGGAAACACCATATATTTT
CASSAEGISGNTIYF
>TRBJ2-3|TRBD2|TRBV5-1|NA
TGCGCCAGCCTTCCTGGTTCGGCGGGGGGCACAGATACGCAGTATTTT
CASLPGSAGGTDTQYF